This TCR beta chain appears in the sequencing data of a study of T cells in localized non-small cell lung cancer. Study-level findings and limits: Longer overall survival was seen with higher T cell density measured in blood.

Note on this clone: As yet, its antigen is unknown.

Trimming cost V 5 bases and J 7 bases; bases outside gene matches: 4. This CDR3 contains 11 residues. Germline CDR1 and CDR2: GTSNPN and SVGIG (reference sequence). Sequenced by immunoSEQ multiplex PCR; TCRdb stores in-frame clones only, minus some. The sample yields around 78,000 clones, 70% to 90% seen once. This sequence joins TRBV30 and TRBJ2-7; 8 nucleotides agree with TRBD1. This TCR derives from a female donor over 55 with stage I lung adenocarcinoma. Sequencing was performed on peripheral blood, taken before any cancer treatment. CDR3 loop: CAWGDRGEQYF. DNA of the CDR3: TGTGCCTGGGGCGACAGGGGTGAGCAGTACTTC.